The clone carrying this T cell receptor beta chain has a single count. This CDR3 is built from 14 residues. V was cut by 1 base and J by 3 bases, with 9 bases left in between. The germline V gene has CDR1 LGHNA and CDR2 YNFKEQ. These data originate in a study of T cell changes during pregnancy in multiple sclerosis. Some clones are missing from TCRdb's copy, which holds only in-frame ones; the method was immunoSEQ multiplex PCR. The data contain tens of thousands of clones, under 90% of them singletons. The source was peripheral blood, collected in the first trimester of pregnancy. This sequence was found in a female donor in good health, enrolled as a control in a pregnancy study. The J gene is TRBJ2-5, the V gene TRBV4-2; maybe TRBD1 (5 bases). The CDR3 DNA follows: TGTGCCAGCAGCCAAGGAACCAGGGAAGAGACCCAGTACTTC. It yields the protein CASSQGTREETQYF.